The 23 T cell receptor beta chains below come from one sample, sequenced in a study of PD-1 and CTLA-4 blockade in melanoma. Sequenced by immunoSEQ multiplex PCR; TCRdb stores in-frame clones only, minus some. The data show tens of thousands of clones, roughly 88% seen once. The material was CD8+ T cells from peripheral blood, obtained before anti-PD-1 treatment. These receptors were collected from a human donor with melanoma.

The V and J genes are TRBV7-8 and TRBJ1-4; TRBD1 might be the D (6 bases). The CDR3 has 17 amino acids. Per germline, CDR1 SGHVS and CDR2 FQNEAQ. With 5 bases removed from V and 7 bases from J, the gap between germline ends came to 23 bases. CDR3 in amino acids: CASSPQQGGTSLEKLFF. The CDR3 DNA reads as TGTGCCAGCAGCCCGCAACAGGGAGGGACATCACTTGAAAAACTGTTTTTT. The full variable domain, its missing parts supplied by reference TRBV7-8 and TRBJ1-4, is GAGVSQSPRYKVAKRGQDVALRCDPISGHVSLFWYQQALGQGPEFLTYFQNEAQLDKSGLPSDRFFAERPEGSVSTLKIQRTQQEDSAVYLCASSPQQGGTSLEKLFFGSGTQLSVL.

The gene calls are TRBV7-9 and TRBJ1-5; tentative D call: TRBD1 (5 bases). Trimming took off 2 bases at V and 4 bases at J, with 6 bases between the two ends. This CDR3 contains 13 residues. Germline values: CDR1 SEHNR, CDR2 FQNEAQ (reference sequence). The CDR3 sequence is CASSLWGNQPQHF. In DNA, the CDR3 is TGTGCCAGCAGCTTATGGGGGAATCAGCCCCAGCATTTT. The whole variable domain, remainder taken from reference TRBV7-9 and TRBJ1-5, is DTGVSQNPRHKITKRGQNVTFRCDPISEHNRLYWYRQTLGQGPEFLTYFQNEAQLEKSRLLSDRFSAERPKGSFSTLEIQRTEQGDSAMYLCASSLWGNQPQHFGDGTRLSIL.

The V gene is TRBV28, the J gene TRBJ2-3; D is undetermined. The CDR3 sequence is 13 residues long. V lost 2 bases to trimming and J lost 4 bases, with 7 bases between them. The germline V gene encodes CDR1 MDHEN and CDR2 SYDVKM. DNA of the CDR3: TGTGCCAGCAGTTTAGCGGCGGCAGATACGCAGTATTTT. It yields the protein CASSLAAADTQYF.

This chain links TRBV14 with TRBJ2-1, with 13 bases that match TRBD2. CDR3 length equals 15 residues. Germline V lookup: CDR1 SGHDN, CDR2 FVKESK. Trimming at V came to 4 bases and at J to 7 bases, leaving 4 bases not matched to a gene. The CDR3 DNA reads TGTGCCAGCAGCCTACTAGCGGGGGGGCTGAATGAGCAGTTCTTC. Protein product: CASSLLAGGLNEQFF.

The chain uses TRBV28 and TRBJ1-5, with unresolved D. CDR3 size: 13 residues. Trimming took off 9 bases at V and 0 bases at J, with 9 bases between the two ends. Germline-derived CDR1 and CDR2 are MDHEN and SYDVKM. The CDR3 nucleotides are TGTGCCAGTAGGACCTATAGCAATCAGCCCCAGCATTTT. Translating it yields CASRTYSNQPQHF.

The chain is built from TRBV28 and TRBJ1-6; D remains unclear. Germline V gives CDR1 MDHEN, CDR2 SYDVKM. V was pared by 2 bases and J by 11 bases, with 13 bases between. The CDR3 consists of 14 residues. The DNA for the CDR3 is TGTGCCAGCAGTTTAGAGGGTTTTGATACACCCCTCCACTTT. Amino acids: CASSLEGFDTPLHF.

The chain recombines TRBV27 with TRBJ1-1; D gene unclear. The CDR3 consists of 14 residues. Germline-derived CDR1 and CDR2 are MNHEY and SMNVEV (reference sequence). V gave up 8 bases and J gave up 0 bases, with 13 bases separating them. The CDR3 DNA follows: TGTGCCAGCCCGTCCCGGGAACTGAACACTGAAGCTTTCTTT. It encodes CASPSRELNTEAFF.

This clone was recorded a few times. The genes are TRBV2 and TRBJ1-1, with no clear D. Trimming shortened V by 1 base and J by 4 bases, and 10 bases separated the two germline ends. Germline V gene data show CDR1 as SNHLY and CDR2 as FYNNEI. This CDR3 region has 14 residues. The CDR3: CASSEGRVGTEAFF. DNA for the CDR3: TGTGCCAGCAGTGAAGGTAGGGTGGGCACTGAAGCTTTCTTT.

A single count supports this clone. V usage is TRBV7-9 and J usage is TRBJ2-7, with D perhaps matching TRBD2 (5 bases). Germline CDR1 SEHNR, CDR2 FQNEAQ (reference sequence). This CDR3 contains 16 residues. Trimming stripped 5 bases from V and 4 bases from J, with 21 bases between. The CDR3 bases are TGTGCCAGCAGCCCAAATTCCGGGATAGGGTTTTACGAGCAGTACTTC. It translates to CASSPNSGIGFYEQYF.

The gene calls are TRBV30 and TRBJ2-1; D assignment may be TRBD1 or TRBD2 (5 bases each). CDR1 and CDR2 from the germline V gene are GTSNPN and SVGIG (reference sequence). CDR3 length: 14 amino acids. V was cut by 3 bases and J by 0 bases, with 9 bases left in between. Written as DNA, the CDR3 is TGTGCCTGGAGCAAGAGGGGCTCCTACAATGAGCAGTTCTTC. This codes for CAWSKRGSYNEQFF.

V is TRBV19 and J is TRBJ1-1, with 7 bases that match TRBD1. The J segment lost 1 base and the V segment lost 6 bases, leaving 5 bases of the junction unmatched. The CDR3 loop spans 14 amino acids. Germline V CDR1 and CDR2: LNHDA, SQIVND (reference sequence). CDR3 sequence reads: CASSRQGSNTEAFF. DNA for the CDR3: TGTGCCAGTAGCCGACAGGGATCGAACACTGAAGCTTTCTTT.

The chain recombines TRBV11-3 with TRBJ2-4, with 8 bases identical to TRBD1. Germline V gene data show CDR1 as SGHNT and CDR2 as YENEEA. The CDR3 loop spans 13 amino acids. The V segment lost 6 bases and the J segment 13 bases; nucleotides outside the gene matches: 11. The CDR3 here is CASSYAGGPLQYF. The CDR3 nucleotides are TGTGCCAGCAGTTACGCAGGGGGCCCCCTCCAGTACTTC.

The DNA of the CDR3 is TGTGCCAGCAGTCCCGGGACTACTGGCTACACCTTC. This codes for CASSPGTTGYTF. The chain combines TRBV27 with TRBJ1-2; D might be TRBD1 (5 bases). The CDR3 has 12 amino acids. The ends were cut back, 5 bases at V and 7 bases at J, with 11 bases in the middle. Germline loops: CDR1 MNHEY, CDR2 SMNVEV (reference sequence).

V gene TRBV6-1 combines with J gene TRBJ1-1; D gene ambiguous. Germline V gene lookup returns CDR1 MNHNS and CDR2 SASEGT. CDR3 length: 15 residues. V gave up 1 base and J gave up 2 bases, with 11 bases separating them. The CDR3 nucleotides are TGTGCCAGCAGTGAAGTCGTCTCCCTTAACACTGAAGCTTTCTTT. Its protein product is CASSEVVSLNTEAFF.

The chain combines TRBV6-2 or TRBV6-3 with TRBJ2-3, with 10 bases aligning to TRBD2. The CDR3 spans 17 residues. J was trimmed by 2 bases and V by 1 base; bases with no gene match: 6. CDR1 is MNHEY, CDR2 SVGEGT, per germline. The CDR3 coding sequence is TGTGCCAGCAGTTACTTCGGACTAGCGGAGGCCACAGATACGCAGTATTTT. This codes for CASSYFGLAEATDTQYF.

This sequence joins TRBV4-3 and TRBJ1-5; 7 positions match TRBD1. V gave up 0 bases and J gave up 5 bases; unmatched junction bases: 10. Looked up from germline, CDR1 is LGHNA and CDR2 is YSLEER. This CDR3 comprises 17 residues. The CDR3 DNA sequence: TGCGCCAGCAGCCAAGATCTTGGGGGACAGAGTTATCAGCCCCAGCATTTT. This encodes CASSQDLGGQSYQPQHF.

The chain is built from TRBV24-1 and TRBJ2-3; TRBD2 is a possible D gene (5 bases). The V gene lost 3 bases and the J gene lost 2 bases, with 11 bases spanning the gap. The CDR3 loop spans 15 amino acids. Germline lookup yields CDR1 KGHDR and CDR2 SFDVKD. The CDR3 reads CATSDRGGLTDTQYF. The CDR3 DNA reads TGTGCCACCAGTGATCGCGGCGGACTCACAGATACGCAGTATTTT.

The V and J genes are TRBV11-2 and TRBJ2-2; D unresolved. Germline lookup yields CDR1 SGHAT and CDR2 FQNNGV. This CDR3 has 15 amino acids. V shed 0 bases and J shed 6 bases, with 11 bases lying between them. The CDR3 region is CASSLDRRNPGELFF. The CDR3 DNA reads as TGTGCCAGCAGCTTAGATCGCCGTAACCCCGGGGAGCTGTTTTTT.

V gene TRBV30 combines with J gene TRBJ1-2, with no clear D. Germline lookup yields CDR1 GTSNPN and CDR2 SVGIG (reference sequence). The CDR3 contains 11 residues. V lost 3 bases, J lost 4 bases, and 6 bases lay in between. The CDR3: CAWRSLYGYTF. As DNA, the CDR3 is TGTGCCTGGAGGAGCCTCTATGGCTACACCTTC.

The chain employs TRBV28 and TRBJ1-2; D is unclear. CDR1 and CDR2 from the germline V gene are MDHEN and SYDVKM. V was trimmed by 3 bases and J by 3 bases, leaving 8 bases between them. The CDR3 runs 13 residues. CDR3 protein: CASSFKPYYGYTF. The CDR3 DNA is TGTGCCAGCAGTTTTAAACCTTACTATGGCTACACCTTC.

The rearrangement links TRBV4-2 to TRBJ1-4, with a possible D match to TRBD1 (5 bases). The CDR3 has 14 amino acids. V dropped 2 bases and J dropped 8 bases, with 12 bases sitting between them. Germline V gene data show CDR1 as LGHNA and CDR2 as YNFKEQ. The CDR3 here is CASSQYGDGEKLFF. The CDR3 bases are TGTGCCAGCAGCCAATATGGGGACGGAGAAAAACTGTTTTTT.

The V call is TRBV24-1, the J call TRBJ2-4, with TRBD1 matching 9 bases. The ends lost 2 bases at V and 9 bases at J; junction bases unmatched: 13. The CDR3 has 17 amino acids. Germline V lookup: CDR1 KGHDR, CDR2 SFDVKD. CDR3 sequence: CATSDSEAGTGYGIQYF. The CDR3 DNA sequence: TGTGCCACCAGTGATTCAGAGGCCGGGACAGGGTACGGCATTCAGTACTTC.

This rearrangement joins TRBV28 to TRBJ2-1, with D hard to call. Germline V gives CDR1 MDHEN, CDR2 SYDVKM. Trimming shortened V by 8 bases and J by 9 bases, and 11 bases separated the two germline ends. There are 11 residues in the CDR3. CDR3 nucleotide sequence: TGTGCCAGCCGATATAGTAGTGAGCAGTTCTTC. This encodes CASRYSSEQFF. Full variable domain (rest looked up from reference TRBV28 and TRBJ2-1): DVKVTQSSRYLVKRTGEKVFLECVQDMDHENMFWYRQDPGLGLRLIYFSYDVKMKEKGDIPEGYSVSREKKERFSLILESASTNQTSMYLCASRYSSEQFFGPGTRLTVL.